This paragraph covers one T cell receptor (beta chain) sequence. The antigen remains undetermined. These data belong to a study of blood T cells in healthy people across ages. Study-level findings and limits: Samples with more naive T cells showed higher observed beta diversity.

Primers used in a second PCR of about 6 to 12 cycles were a sample-barcoded 5' primer and a J-beta primer mix. A 12-random-nucleotide template-switch adaptor tagged each cDNA molecule. TCRdb redid the calling of the 5' RACE reads with MiXCR, one entry per CDR3 protein. The data contain about 1.4 million distinct CDR3 sequences, roughly 64% of them singletons. The length of the CDR3 is 17 residues. V lost 0 bases, J lost 6 bases, and 18 bases lay in between. Germline-derived CDR1 and CDR2 are SEHNR and FQNEAQ (reference sequence). The sequencing sample was made of blood. This chain joins TRBV7-9 and TRBJ2-4, with D possibly called TRBD1 or TRBD2 (5 bases each). The source is a man between 18 and 29 years old in good health. CDR3: CASSLAPGRVDSNIQYF. The CDR3 DNA is TGTGCCAGCAGCTTAGCCCCTGGCAGGGTGGACTCAAACATTCAGTACTTC.